The clone carrying this TCR beta chain was recorded many times. The antigen is not known. Patients had received no treatment of any kind before thyroid surgery. The data derive from a study of metastatic and nonmetastatic thyroid tumors. In the study overall: It was across blood and tumor or nodule tissue from malignant and benign thyroid patients that repertoires were compared. Study conclusions and caveats: As reported, TCR beta diversity in blood and tumor was significantly higher in malignant thyroid tumors than in benign nodules.

In the original processing: The authors used CDR3 differences across clinicopathological groups to build a distant-metastasis classifier for papillary thyroid cancer. TCRdb re-clonotyped the PCR reads via MiXCR. The V and J calls were not made by the authors but by TCRdb's processing. The data show some 52,000 clones, roughly 18% seen once. The source of this sequence is a female donor with papillary thyroid cancer or a benign thyroid nodule (not recorded which). Some clones in this sample may be carry-over from other donors' samples. The sample consisted of blood.

Written as DNA, the CDR3 is TGTGCCAGCACCCTTTCGGCTAGCGGGTCAGATACGCAGTATTTT. Translated, it gives CASTLSASGSDTQYF. This chain links TRBV7-9 with TRBJ2-3; 8 nucleotides line up with TRBD2. The CDR3 consists of 15 residues. The junction had 10 bases not matched to a gene; V was cut back by 7 bases and J by 4 bases. Germline V CDR1 and CDR2: SEHNR, FQNEAQ (reference sequence).